A single sample is the source of the 20 T cell receptor beta chains below, sequenced in a study of OX40 agonist ivuxolimab in advanced cancers. The assay was immunoSEQ multiplex PCR, and TCRdb's table has in-frame clones only and misses some. The data show 48,000 or so clones, about 88% seen once. The material was CD4+ or CD8+ T cells sorted from blood, obtained in a trial of the OX40 agonist ivuxolimab. These receptors originate from an adult with an advanced solid tumor such as melanoma, head and neck, liver or kidney cancer.

The count of this clone is one. The chain uses TRBV18 and TRBJ2-3, with 11 bases aligning to TRBD2. The CDR3 is 14 amino acids. With V trimmed by 6 bases and J by 6 bases, 5 bases remained unmatched. CDR1 KGHSH and CDR2 LQKENI come from the germline V gene. Here the CDR3 reads CASSGLAAQDTQYF. The CDR3 DNA follows: TGTGCCAGCTCGGGACTAGCGGCGCAGGATACGCAGTATTTT.

This rearrangement joins TRBV19 to TRBJ2-1, with 11 positions matching TRBD2. V lost 5 bases and J lost 6; bases outside the gene matches: 3. The CDR3 runs to 14 residues. Germline-derived CDR1 and CDR2 are LNHDA and SQIVND (reference sequence). This CDR3 reads CASSRLAGINEQFF. Here the CDR3 DNA reads TGTGCCAGTAGTCGACTAGCGGGGATCAATGAGCAGTTCTTC.

This clone was found a few times. The rearrangement links TRBV28 to TRBJ1-5; D is possibly TRBD1 (5 bases). The CDR3 is made up of 14 amino acids. Germline V CDR1 and CDR2: MDHEN, SYDVKM. The V and J ends lost 7 bases and 4 bases respectively, with 14 bases between them. CDR3 in amino acids: CASTPGGTNQPQHF. For the CDR3, the DNA is TGTGCCAGCACCCCGGGGGGGACTAATCAGCCCCAGCATTTT.

The J gene is TRBJ1-2, the V gene TRBV25-1, with TRBD1 as a possible D gene (5 bases). From germline, CDR1 is MGHDK and CDR2 SYGVNS. There are 14 residues in the CDR3. The germline V and J ends were trimmed by 3 bases and 6 bases, with 14 bases remaining between them. The CDR3 sequence is CASSDQGRVDGYTF. The CDR3 DNA is TGTGCCAGCAGTGACCAGGGAAGGGTGGATGGCTACACCTTC.

This chain connects TRBV5-6 to TRBJ1-1; TRBD1 agrees at 7 bases. Germline CDR1 SGHDT, CDR2 YYEEEE. Trimming cost V 0 bases and J 5 bases; bases outside gene matches: 7. This CDR3 contains 15 residues. Written as DNA, the CDR3 is TGTGCCAGCAGCTTGGCAGGGGGTGTCGGGACTGAAGCTTTCTTT. Translated: CASSLAGGVGTEAFF.

The chain employs TRBV5-1 and TRBJ1-6; D unclear. Trimming pared 0 bases from V and 6 bases from J, leaving 4 bases between. This CDR3 comprises 13 residues. The germline V gene encodes CDR1 SGHRS and CDR2 YFSETQ. As DNA, the CDR3 is TGCGCCAGCAGCTTGGAGAGTAATTCACCCCTCCACTTT. This gives the protein CASSLESNSPLHF.

This sequence joins TRBV30 and TRBJ1-3, with D perhaps TRBD1 (5 bases). Looked up from germline, CDR1 is GTSNPN and CDR2 is SVGIG (reference sequence). Trimming cost V 2 bases and J 3 bases, with 17 bases left between them. The CDR3 is made up of 16 amino acids. This CDR3 reads CAWSSGLPGSGNTIYF. CDR3 in DNA: TGTGCCTGGAGTTCGGGTTTGCCAGGGAGTGGAAACACCATATATTTT.

This clone appeared once. The chain combines TRBV11-3 with TRBJ2-3; 9 bases are a match to TRBD2. After removal of 5 bases from V and 1 base from J, the junction contained 10 bases not matched to a gene. Germline CDR1 SGHNT, CDR2 YENEEA. The CDR3 loop spans 17 amino acids. This chain's CDR3 is CASSLGTSPVGTDTQYF. DNA for the CDR3: TGTGCCAGCAGCCTAGGGACTAGCCCGGTTGGCACAGATACGCAGTATTTT.

The gene calls are TRBV7-2 and TRBJ1-3, with D possibly matching TRBD1 (5 bases). From germline, CDR1 is SGHTA and CDR2 FQGNSA. The ends were cut back, 5 bases at V and 0 bases at J, with 14 bases in the middle. This CDR3 region has 16 residues. The CDR3 here is CASSPRKGNSGNTIYF. CDR3 nucleotide sequence: TGTGCCAGCAGCCCGCGAAAGGGGAACTCTGGAAACACCATATATTTT.

The rearrangement links TRBV5-1 to TRBJ2-5, with 15 nucleotides matching TRBD2. The CDR3 consists of 16 residues. Germline V lookup: CDR1 SGHRS, CDR2 YFSETQ. Losses at the gene ends were 4 bases for V and 2 bases for J; bases not matched to a gene: 3. Here the CDR3 reads CASSKGLAGGQETQYF. CDR3 sequence (DNA): TGCGCCAGCAGCAAAGGACTAGCGGGAGGGCAAGAGACCCAGTACTTC.

The chain employs TRBV18 and TRBJ1-1, with D possibly being TRBD1 (5 bases). The ends were cut back, 2 bases at V and 5 bases at J, with 12 bases in the middle. The CDR3 runs 14 residues. Per the germline V gene, CDR1 is KGHSH and CDR2 is LQKENI. CDR3 coding DNA: TGTGCCAGCTCACCAAGGGGCGTATGGACTGAAGCTTTCTTT. It translates to CASSPRGVWTEAFF.

This chain uses TRBV5-1 with TRBJ1-4, with 8 bases lining up with TRBD1. The CDR3 is made up of 15 amino acids. V shed 4 bases and J 8 bases; nucleotides not matched to a gene: 10. CDR1 is SGHRS, CDR2 YFSETQ, per germline. The CDR3 coding sequence is TGCGCCAGCAGCCAAACCCAGGGGGCAATAGAAAAACTGTTTTTT. Residues: CASSQTQGAIEKLFF.

The chain combines TRBV30 with TRBJ2-7, with TRBD2 matching 12 bases. There are 15 residues in the CDR3. V lost 3 bases to trimming and J lost 7 bases; unmatched junction nucleotides: 10. Germline loops: CDR1 GTSNPN, CDR2 SVGIG (reference sequence). CDR3 sequence (DNA): TGTGCCTGGAGCCGGAGACTAGCGGGAGTTCAGGAGCAGTACTTC. It translates to CAWSRRLAGVQEQYF.

Only one count was recorded for this clone. The chain links TRBV28 to TRBJ2-5, with a possible D match to TRBD1 (6 bases). Matching the DNA end better, TRBJ2-7 makes the J call doubtful. The germline V gene has CDR1 MDHEN and CDR2 SYDVKM. CDR3 length: 14 amino acids. In nucleotides, the CDR3 is TGTGCCAGCAGCGTCGACTCACAGGGTTACGAGCAGTACTTC. Protein product: CASSVDSQGYEQYF.

This clone is medium-sized in the sample. This chain connects TRBV10-3 to TRBJ1-4; 9 positions match TRBD1. The ends lost 5 bases at V and 13 bases at J; junction bases unmatched: 2. Germline values: CDR1 ENHRY, CDR2 SYGVKD. This CDR3 is built from 11 residues. The CDR3 protein is CAISPGQGLFF. CDR3 sequence (DNA): TGTGCCATCAGTCCGGGACAGGGACTGTTTTTT.

The chain recombines TRBV15 with TRBJ2-3; 7 positions agree with TRBD1. The length of the CDR3 is 14 residues. The V segment lost 3 bases and the J segment 4 bases; nucleotides outside the gene matches: 4. The germline V gene has CDR1 LNHNV and CDR2 YYDKDF (reference sequence). CDR3 DNA sequence: TGTGCCACCAGCAGTCCCAGGGGGTCAGATACGCAGTATTTT. Its translation is CATSSPRGSDTQYF.

This chain connects TRBV5-1 to TRBJ1-5; 10 positions agree with TRBD1. Germline V gene lookup returns CDR1 SGHRS and CDR2 YFSETQ. Trimming at V came to 5 bases and at J to 2 bases, leaving 4 bases not matched to a gene. CDR3 length equals 15 residues. The CDR3 reads CASRPGTGGNQPQHF. DNA of the CDR3: TGCGCCAGCAGACCCGGGACAGGGGGCAATCAGCCCCAGCATTTT.

This chain uses TRBV6-4 with TRBJ2-7; D is perhaps TRBD2 (5 bases). V was cut by 9 bases and J by 3 bases, with 12 bases left in between. The CDR3 is made up of 12 amino acids. Germline assignment: CDR1 MRHNA and CDR2 SNTAGT. The CDR3 DNA sequence: TGTGCCAGTCAGCGGACTTGCTACGAGCAGTACTTC. Encoded protein: CASQRTCYEQYF.

V is TRBV28 and J is TRBJ2-2; possibly TRBD2 for D (6 bases). Germline V lookup: CDR1 MDHEN, CDR2 SYDVKM. The V end lost 6 bases, the J end lost 4 bases, and 12 bases lay between the germline ends. This CDR3 has 14 residues. CDR3 region: CASSPGLITGELFF. CDR3 bases: TGTGCCAGCAGCCCGGGACTTATCACCGGGGAGCTGTTTTTT.

The rearrangement uses TRBV5-8 and TRBJ2-3; 7 bases are a match to TRBD1. The germline V gene encodes CDR1 SGHTS and CDR2 YDEGEE. CDR3 size: 15 residues. Unmatched junction bases numbered 13, after V lost 7 bases and J lost 5 bases. The CDR3 sequence is CASAARQGRGDTQYF. The CDR3 bases are TGTGCCAGCGCCGCTCGACAGGGTAGGGGAGATACGCAGTATTTT.